This TCR beta chain is from a study of cytomegalovirus exposure and HLA in healthy donors. General study results and limits: Later analysis associated a missense DCLRE1C variant with TCR beta V- and J-gene trimming. Testing in vitro showed a few CMV-associated chains specific for CMV antigens. It was reportedly the case that the classifier diagnosed cytomegalovirus status with high specificity and sensitivity.

It was with 60 Vbeta and 13 Jbeta primers that the PCR ran. In the original analysis: Later, an analysis found around 77 million unique TCR beta chains, and 10 million to 11 million of these were shared. Profiled with immunoSEQ multiplex PCR; TCRdb holds only in-frame clones, not every one. V and J calls and clone size are as listed in that table; D and trimming were resolved from the DNA. The table records some 190,000 clones, 75% to 90% of them present only once. Comment on this clone: The antigen remains undetermined.

The CDR3 is made up of 17 amino acids. V shed 0 bases, J shed 7 bases, and the junction held 8 bases outside the gene matches. Germline V gene data show CDR1 as LGHNA and CDR2 as YNFKEQ. Sequenced: PBMCs. This chain connects TRBV4-2 to TRBJ2-1, with 11 nucleotides matching TRBD2. This clonotype was sampled from a woman aged 25 to 39 in good health and CMV-seronegative. DNA for the CDR3: TGTGCCAGCAGCCAAGATAGTGCTAGCGGGAGGTGGAATGAGCAGTTCTTC. This sequence encodes CASSQDSASGRWNEQFF.